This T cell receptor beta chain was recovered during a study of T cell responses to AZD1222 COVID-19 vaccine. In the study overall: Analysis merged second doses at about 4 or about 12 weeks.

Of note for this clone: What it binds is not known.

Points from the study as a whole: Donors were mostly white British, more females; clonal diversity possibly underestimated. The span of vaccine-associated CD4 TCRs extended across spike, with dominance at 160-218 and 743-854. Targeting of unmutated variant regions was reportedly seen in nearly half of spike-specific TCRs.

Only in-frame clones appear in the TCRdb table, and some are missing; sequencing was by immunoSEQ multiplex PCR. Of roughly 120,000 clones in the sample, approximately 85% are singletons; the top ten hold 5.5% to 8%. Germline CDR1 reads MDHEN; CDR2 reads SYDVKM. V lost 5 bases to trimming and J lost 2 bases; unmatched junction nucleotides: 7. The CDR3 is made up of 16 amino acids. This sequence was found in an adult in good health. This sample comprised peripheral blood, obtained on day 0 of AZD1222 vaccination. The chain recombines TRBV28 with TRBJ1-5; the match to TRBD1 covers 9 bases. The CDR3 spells CASSQETGGGNQPQHF. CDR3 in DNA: TGTGCCAGCAGTCAAGAGACAGGGGGGGGCAATCAGCCCCAGCATTTT.